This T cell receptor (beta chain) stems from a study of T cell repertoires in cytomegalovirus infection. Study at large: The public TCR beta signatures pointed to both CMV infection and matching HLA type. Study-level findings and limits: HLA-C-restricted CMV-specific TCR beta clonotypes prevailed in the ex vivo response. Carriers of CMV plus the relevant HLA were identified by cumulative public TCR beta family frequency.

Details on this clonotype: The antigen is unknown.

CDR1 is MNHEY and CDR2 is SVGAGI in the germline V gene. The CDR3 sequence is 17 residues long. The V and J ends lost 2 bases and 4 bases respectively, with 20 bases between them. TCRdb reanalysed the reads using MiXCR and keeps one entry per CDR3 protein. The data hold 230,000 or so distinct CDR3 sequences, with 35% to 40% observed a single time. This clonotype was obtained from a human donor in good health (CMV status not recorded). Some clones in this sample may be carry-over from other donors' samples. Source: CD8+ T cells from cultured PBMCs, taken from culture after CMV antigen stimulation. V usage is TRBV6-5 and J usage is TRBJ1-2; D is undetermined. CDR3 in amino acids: CASSYRSALDPGYGYTF. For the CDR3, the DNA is TGTGCCAGCAGTTACCGATCGGCGTTGGATCCAGGCTATGGCTACACCTTC.